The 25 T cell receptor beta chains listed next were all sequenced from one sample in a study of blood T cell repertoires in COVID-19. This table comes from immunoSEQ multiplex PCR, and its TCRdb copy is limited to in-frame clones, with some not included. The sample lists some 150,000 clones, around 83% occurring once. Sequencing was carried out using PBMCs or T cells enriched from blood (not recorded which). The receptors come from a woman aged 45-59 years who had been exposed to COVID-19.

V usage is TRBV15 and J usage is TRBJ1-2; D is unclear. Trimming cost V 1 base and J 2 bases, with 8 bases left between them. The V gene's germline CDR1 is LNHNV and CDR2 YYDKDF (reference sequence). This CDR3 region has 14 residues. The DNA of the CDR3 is TGTGCCACCAGCAGAGGTGCAGAAAACTATGGCTACACCTTC. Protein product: CATSRGAENYGYTF.

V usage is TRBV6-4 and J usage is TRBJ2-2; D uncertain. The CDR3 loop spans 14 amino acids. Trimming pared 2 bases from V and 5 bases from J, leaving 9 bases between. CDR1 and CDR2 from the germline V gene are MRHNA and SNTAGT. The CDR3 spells CASSDTAVTGELFF. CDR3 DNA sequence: TGTGCCAGCAGTGACACCGCGGTTACCGGGGAGCTGTTTTTT.

Here the CDR3 DNA reads TGTGCCTGGAGCAGCGGGAGAGGTGAGCAGTTCTTC. Amino acid sequence: CAWSSGRGEQFF. The chain has TRBV30 and TRBJ2-1; the match to TRBD2 covers 8 bases. The CDR3 sequence is 12 residues long. The junction had 4 bases not matched to a gene; V was cut back by 3 bases and J by 9 bases. Germline V CDR1 and CDR2: GTSNPN, SVGIG (reference sequence).

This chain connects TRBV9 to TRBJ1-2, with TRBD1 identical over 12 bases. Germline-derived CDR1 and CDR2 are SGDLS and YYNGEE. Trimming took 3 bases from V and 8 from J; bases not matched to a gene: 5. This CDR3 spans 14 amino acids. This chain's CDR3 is CASSAGQGARGYTF. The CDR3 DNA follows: TGTGCCAGCAGCGCGGGACAGGGGGCAAGGGGCTACACCTTC.

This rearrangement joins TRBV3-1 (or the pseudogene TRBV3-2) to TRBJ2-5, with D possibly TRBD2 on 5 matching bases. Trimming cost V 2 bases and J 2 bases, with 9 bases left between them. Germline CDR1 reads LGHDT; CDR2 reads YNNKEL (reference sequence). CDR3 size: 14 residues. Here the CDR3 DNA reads TGTGCCAGCAGCCAACGGGGATTTCAAGAGACCCAGTACTTC. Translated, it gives CASSQRGFQETQYF.

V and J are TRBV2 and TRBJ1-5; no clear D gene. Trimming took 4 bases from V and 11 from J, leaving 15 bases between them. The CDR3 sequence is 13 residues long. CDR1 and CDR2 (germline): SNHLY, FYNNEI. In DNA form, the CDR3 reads TGTGCCAGCAGTGGAGGAAGCAGTGTCACCCAGCATTTT. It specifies CASSGGSSVTQHF.

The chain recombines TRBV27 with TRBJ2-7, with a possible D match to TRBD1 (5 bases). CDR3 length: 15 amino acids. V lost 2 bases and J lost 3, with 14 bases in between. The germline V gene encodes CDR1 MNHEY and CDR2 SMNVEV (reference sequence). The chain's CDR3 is CASSLGQGNIYEQYF. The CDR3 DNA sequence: TGTGCCAGCAGTTTAGGGCAGGGTAATATCTACGAGCAGTACTTC.

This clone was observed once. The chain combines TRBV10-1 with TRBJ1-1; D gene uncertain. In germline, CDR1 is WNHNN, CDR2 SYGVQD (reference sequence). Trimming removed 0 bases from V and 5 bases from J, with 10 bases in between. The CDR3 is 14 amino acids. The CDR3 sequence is CASSESRVLTEAFF. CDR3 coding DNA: TGCGCCAGCAGTGAGTCGAGGGTTCTAACTGAAGCTTTCTTT.

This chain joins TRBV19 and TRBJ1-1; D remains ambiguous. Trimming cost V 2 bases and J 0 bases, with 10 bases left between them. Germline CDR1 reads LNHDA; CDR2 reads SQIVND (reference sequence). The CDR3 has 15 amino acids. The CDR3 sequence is CASSIRAGMNTEAFF. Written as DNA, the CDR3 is TGTGCCAGTAGTATAAGGGCGGGGATGAACACTGAAGCTTTCTTT.

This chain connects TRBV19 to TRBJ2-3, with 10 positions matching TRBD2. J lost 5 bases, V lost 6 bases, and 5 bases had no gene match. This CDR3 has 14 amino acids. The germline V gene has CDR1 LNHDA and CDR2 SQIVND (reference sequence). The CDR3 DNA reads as TGTGCCAGTAGGAAGCGGGGGGGTGGAGATACGCAGTATTTT. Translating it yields CASRKRGGGDTQYF. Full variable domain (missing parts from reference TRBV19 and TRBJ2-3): DGGITQSPKYLFRKEGQNVTLSCEQNLNHDAMYWYRQDPGQGLRLIYYSQIVNDFQKGDIAEGYSVSREKKESFPLTVTSAQKNPTAFYLCASRKRGGGDTQYFGPGTRLTVL.

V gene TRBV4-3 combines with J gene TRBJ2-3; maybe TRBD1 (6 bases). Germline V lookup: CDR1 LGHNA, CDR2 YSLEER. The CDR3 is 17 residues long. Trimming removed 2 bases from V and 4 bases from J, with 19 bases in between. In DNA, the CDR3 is TGCGCCAGCAGCCAACCCTTAGGACAGTTCGGGGCAGATACGCAGTATTTT. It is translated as CASSQPLGQFGADTQYF.

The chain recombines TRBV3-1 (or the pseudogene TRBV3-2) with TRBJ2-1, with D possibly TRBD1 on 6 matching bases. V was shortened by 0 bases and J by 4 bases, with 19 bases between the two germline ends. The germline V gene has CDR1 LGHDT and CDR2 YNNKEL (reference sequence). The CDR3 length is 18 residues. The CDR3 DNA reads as TGTGCCAGCAGCCAAGAGACCCGGGACACGCTACTTTACAATGAGCAGTTCTTC. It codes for CASSQETRDTLLYNEQFF.

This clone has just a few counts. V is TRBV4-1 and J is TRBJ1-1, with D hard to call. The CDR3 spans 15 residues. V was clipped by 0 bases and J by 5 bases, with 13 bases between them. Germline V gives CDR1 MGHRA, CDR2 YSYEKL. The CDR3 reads CASSQDGVGGTEAFF. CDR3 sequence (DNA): TGCGCCAGCAGCCAAGATGGGGTAGGAGGTACTGAAGCTTTCTTT.

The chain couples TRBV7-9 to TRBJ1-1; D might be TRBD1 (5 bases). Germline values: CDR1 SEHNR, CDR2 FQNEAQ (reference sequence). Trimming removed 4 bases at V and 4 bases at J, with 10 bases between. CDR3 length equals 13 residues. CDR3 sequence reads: CASSYDSRTEAFF. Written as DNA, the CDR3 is TGTGCCAGCAGCTACGACAGCCGCACTGAAGCTTTCTTT.

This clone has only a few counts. The CDR3 reads CASRSLYEQYF. CDR3 bases: TGTGCCAGCCGGAGCCTCTACGAGCAGTACTTC. This rearrangement joins TRBV6-5 to TRBJ2-7; no firm D call. Germline V gene sequence: CDR1 MNHEY, CDR2 SVGAGI. The CDR3 sequence is 11 residues long. With 8 bases removed from V and 3 bases from J, the gap between germline ends came to 8 bases.

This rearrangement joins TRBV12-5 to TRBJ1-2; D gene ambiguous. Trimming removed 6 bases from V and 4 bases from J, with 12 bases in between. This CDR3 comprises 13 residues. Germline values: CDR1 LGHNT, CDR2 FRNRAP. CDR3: CASGDYRIYGYTF. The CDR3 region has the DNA TGTGCTAGTGGCGATTACAGAATCTATGGCTACACCTTC.

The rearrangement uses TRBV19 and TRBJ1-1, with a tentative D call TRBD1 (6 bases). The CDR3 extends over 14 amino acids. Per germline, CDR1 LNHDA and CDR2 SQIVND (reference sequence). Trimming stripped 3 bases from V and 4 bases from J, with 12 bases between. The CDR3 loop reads CASSIRRGITEAFF. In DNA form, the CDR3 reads TGTGCCAGTAGTATCCGCAGGGGTATCACTGAAGCTTTCTTT.

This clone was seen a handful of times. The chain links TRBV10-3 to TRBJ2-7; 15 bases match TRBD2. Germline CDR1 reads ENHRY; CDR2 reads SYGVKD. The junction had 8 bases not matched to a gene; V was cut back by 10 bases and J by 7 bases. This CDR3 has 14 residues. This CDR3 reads CATRPGTSGREQYF. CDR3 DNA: TGTGCCACCCGCCCGGGGACTAGCGGGAGGGAGCAGTACTTC.

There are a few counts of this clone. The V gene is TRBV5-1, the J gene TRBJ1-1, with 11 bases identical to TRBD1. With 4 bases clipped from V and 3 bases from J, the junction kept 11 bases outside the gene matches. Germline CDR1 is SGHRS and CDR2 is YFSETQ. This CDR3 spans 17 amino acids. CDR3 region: CASSPRTGGAPYTEAFF. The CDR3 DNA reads TGCGCCAGCAGCCCCCGGACAGGGGGCGCCCCGTACACTGAAGCTTTCTTT. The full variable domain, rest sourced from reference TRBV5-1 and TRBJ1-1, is KAGVTQTPRYLIKTRGQQVTLSCSPISGHRSVSWYQQTPGQGLQFLFEYFSETQRNKGNFPGRFSGRQFSNSRSEMNVSTLELGDSALYLCASSPRTGGAPYTEAFFGQGTRLTVV.

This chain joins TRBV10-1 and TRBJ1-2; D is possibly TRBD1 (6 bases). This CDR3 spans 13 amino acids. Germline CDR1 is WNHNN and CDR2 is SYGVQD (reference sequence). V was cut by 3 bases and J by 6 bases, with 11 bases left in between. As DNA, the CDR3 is TGCGCCAGCAGTGATGGTCAGGGGAATGGCTACACCTTC. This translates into CASSDGQGNGYTF.

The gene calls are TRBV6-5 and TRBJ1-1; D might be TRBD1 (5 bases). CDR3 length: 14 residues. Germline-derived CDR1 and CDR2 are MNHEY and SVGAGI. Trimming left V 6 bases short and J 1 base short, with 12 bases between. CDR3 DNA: TGTGCCAGCAGGCCCCAGGGTGCGAACACTGAAGCTTTCTTT. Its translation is CASRPQGANTEAFF.

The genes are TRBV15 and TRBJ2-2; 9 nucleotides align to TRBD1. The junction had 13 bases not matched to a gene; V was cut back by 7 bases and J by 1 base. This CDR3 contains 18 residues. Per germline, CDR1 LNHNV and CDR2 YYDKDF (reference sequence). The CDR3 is CATTYPWTGVQNTGELFF. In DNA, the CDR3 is TGTGCCACCACCTACCCTTGGACAGGGGTCCAGAACACCGGGGAGCTGTTTTTT.

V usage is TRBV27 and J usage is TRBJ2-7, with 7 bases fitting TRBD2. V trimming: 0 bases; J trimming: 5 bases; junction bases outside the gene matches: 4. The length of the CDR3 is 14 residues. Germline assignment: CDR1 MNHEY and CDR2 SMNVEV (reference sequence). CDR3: CASSLSSLADEQYF. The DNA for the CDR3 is TGTGCCAGCAGTTTATCGTCTCTAGCGGACGAGCAGTACTTC.

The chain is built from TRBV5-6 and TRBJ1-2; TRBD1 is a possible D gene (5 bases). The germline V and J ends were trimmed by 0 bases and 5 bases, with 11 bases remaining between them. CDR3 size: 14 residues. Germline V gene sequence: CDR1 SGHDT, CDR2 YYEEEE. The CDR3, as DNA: TGTGCCAGCAGCTTGGCCGGGGGAGGATATGGCTACACCTTC. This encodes CASSLAGGGYGYTF.

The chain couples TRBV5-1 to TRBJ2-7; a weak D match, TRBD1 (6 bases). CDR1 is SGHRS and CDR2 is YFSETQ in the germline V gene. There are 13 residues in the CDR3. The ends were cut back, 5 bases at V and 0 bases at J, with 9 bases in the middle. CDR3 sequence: CASRGHSSYEQYF. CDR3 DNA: TGCGCCAGCAGGGGACACTCCTCCTACGAGCAGTACTTC.